Listed below are T cell receptor beta chains from one sample, sequenced in a study of post-analysis software for immune sequencing data. TCRdb analysed the PCR reads with MiXCR anew, one entry per CDR3 protein. The data show about 680,000 distinct CDR3 sequences, with 55% to 60% seen just once and about 11% held by the top ten. Sequencing used blood. Receptors were obtained from a girl aged 2-9 years with multiple sclerosis. The CDR3 runs from the conserved cysteine through the conserved F or W. A D gene is named only where the DNA matches it firmly. Clone size is stated in some rows and not others, as once, few, many or a class when expanded.

V	J	D	size	CDR3	DNA
TRBV5-1	TRBJ2-3	-	-	CASSLARGLGDTQYF	TGCGCCAGCAGCTTGGCCCGCGGGTTGGGAGATACGCAGTATTTT
TRBV27	TRBJ1-5	-	-	CASSEFGRRVNQPQHF	TGTGCCAGCAGCGAATTCGGACGGAGGGTCAATCAGCCCCAGCATTTT
TRBV29-1	TRBJ2-7	TRBD1	few	CSVASGTGSYEQYF	TGCAGCGTTGCCTCCGGGACAGGGTCGTACGAGCAGTACTTC
TRBV12-3/TRBV12-4	TRBJ1-6	-	-	CASSLVSSPLHF	TGTGCCAGCAGTTTAGTCAGTTCACCCCTCCACTTT
TRBV10-3	TRBJ1-2	-	-	CAIRRGSDYGYTF	TGTGCCATCAGGAGAGGGAGTGACTATGGCTACACCTTC
TRBV5-6	TRBJ2-1	-	-	CASSLLTGGDEQFF	TGTGCCAGCAGCTTGCTGACAGGTGGGGATGAGCAGTTCTTC
TRBV5-5	TRBJ2-3	-	-	CASSLTTASTDTQYF	TGTGCCAGCAGCTTGACGACAGCTAGCACAGATACGCAGTATTTT
TRBV2	TRBJ1-2	-	-	CASSEGENYGYTF	TGTGCCAGCAGTGAGGGAGAGAACTATGGCTACACCTTC
TRBV29-1	TRBJ2-1	-	-	CSVLSPTYNEQFF	TGCAGCGTTCTATCTCCAACCTACAATGAGCAGTTCTTC
TRBV30	TRBJ2-7	-	-	CAWSVGPGEQYF	TGTGCCTGGAGTGTAGGCCCCGGGGAGCAGTACTTC
TRBV7-8	TRBJ2-7	-	-	CASSSGDGSTYEQYF	TGTGCCAGCAGCTCAGGAGACGGGAGTACCTACGAGCAGTACTTC
TRBV5-1	TRBJ2-7	TRBD2	-	CASSLRPGLAGEGEQYF	TGCGCTAGCAGCTTAAGGCCGGGACTAGCGGGAGAGGGCGAGCAGTACTTC
TRBV10-3	TRBJ2-5	-	once	CAISIGGYQETQYF	TGTGCCATCAGCATAGGGGGGTACCAAGAGACCCAGTACTTC
TRBV12-3/TRBV12-4	TRBJ2-1	-	few	CASSLDDHSYNEQFF	TGTGCCAGCAGTTTAGACGATCACTCCTACAATGAGCAGTTCTTC
TRBV10-2	TRBJ2-1	TRBD2	few	CASTVTSGAKDEQFF	TGCGCCAGCACCGTAACTAGCGGGGCCAAGGATGAGCAGTTCTTC
TRBV2	TRBJ1-5	-	-	CASIKDIGDQPQHF	TGTGCCAGCATCAAAGATATCGGGGATCAGCCCCAGCATTTT
TRBV6-5	TRBJ2-3	-	few	CASSYEGGGTDTQYF	TGTGCCAGCAGTTACGAGGGGGGAGGGACAGATACGCAGTATTTT
TRBV18	TRBJ2-1	TRBD2	-	CASSPLVAGGIYEQFF	TGTGCCAGCTCACCACTCGTAGCGGGAGGTATATATGAGCAGTTCTTC
TRBV7-9	TRBJ2-5	-	-	CASSLSSSARETQYF	TGTGCCAGCAGCTTAAGTTCTAGCGCACGGGAGACCCAGTACTTC